This TCR beta chain is drawn from a study of vaccination and CD4 T cells after COVID-19. Study information: Control cultures received a CEFX pool, an HIV-1 Nef pool, or no peptide. Study-level results: A relatively small number of convalescent patients were studied, and no early post-infection timepoints were included.

Points on this clonotype: Its antigen is still unknown.

CD4+ T cells that had been cultured provided DNA sequenced with the Oncomine TCR Beta short-read assay. TCRdb re-analysed the PCR reads in MiXCR, keeping a single row per CDR3 protein. The table includes about 20,000 distinct CDR3 sequences, about three quarters detected once. As to treatment: roughly 10-day PBMC culture with coronavirus spike peptide pools or control peptides (ViraFEST assay). This sequence originates from a human donor who received a COVID-19 vaccine. The sequenced sample was CD4+ T cells from blood, cultured in vitro, obtained after SARS-CoV-2 vaccination.

CDR3 region: CATSGDEIRAGTGELFF. For the CDR3, the DNA is TGTGCCACCAGTGGCGACGAGATTAGAGCAGGCACCGGGGAGCTGTTTTTT. The rearrangement uses TRBV24-1 and TRBJ2-2; no firm D call. Germline CDR1 is KGHDR and CDR2 is SFDVKD. Trimming removed 5 bases at V and 4 bases at J, with 19 bases between. This CDR3 contains 17 residues.